This TCR beta chain was sequenced for a study of OX40 agonist ivuxolimab in advanced cancers. Study as a whole: Each dose-escalation patient presented with hepatocellular carcinoma, melanoma, renal cell or head and neck cancer.

This table comes from immunoSEQ multiplex PCR, and its TCRdb copy is limited to in-frame clones, with some not included. The sample yields some 10,000 clones, 75% to 85% seen once. Sequencing was performed on CD4+ or CD8+ T cells sorted from blood, taken in a trial of the OX40 agonist ivuxolimab. The receptor's source is an adult with an advanced solid tumor such as melanoma, head and neck, liver or kidney cancer.

This CDR3 reads CAWKGHREAFF. The CDR3 coding sequence is TGTGCCTGGAAAGGTCACAGGGAAGCTTTCTTT. The rearrangement links TRBV30 to TRBJ1-1; TRBD1 might be the D (5 bases). V shed 4 bases and J shed 8 bases, with 11 bases lying between them. The CDR3 consists of 11 residues. The V gene's germline CDR1 is GTSNPN and CDR2 SVGIG (reference sequence).